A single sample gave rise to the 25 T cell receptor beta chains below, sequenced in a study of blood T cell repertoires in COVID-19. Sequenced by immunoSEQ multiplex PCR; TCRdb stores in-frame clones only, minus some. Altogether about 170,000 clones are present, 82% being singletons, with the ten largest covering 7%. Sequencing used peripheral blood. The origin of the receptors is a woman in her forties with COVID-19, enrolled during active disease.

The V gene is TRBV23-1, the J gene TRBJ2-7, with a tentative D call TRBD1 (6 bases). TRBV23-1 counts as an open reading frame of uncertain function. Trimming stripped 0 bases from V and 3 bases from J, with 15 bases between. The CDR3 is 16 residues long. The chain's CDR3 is CASSQSRQVLNYEQYF. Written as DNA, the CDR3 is TGCGCCAGCAGTCAATCGAGACAGGTCCTTAACTACGAGCAGTACTTC.

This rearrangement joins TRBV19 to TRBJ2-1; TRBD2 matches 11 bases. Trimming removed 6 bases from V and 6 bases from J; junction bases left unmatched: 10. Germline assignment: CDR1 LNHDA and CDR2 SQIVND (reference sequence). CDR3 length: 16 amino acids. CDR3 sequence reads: CASRRNSGGASNEQFF. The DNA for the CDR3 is TGTGCCAGTAGAAGAAATAGCGGGGGGGCCTCCAATGAGCAGTTCTTC.

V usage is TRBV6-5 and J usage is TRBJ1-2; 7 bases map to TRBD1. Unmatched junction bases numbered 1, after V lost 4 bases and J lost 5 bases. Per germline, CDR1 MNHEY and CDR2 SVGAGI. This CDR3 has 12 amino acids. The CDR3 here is CASSFRGYGYTF. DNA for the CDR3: TGTGCCAGCAGTTTCAGGGGGTATGGCTACACCTTC.

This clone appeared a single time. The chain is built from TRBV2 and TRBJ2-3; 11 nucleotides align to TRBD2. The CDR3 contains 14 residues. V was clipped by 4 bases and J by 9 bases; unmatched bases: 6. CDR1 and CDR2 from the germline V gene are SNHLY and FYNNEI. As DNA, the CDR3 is TGTGCCAGCAGTGCACTAGCGGGAGATACCACGCAGTATTTT. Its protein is CASSALAGDTTQYF.

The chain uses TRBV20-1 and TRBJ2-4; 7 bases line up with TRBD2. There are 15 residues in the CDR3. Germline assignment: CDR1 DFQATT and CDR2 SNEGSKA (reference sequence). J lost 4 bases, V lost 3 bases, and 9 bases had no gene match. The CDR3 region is CSASIWGGVKNIQYF. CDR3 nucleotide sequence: TGCAGTGCTAGTATTTGGGGGGGAGTAAAAAACATTCAGTACTTC.

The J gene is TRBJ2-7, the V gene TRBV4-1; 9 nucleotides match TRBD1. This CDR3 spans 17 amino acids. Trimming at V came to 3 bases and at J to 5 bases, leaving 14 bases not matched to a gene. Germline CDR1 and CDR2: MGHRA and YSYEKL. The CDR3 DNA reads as TGCGCCAGCAGCCAGGTGACAGGGGGGTTTGATCCCAACGAGCAGTACTTC. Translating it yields CASSQVTGGFDPNEQYF.

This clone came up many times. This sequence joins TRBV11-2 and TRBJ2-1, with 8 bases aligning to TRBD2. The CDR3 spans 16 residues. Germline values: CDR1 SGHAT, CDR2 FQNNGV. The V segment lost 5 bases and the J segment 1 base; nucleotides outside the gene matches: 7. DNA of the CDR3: TGTGCCAGCAGCCGACGGGAGGGGGAATCCTACAATGAGCAGTTCTTC. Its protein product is CASSRREGESYNEQFF.

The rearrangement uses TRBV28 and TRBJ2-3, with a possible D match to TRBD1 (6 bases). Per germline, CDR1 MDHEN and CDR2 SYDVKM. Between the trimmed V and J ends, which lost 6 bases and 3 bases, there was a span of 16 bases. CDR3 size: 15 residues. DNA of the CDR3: TGTGCCAGCAGCACTGGACAGTCCTGGACAGATACGCAGTATTTT. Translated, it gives CASSTGQSWTDTQYF.

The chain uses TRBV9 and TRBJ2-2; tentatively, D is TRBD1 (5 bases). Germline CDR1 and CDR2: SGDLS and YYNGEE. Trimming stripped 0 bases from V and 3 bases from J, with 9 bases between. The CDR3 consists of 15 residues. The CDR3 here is CASSVGPGYTGELFF. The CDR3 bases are TGTGCCAGCAGCGTAGGTCCAGGGTACACCGGGGAGCTGTTTTTT.

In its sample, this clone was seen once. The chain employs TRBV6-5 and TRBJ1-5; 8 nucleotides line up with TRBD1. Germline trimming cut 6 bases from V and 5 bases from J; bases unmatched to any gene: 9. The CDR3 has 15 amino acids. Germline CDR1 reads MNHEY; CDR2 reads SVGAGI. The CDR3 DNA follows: TGTGCCAGCAGACCGGCAGGGACAGGCGATCAGCCCCAGCATTTT. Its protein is CASRPAGTGDQPQHF.

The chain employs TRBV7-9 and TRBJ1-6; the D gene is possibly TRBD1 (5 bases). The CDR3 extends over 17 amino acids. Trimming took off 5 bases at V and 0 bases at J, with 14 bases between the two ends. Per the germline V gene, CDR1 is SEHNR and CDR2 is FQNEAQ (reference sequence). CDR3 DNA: TGTGCCAGCAGCCCCAGGGCACCCAGCTCCTATAATTCACCCCTCCACTTT. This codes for CASSPRAPSSYNSPLHF. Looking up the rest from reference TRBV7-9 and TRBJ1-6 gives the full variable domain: DTGVSQNPRHKITKRGQNVTFRCDPISEHNRLYWYRQTLGQGPEFLTYFQNEAQLEKSRLLSDRFSAERPKGSFSTLEIQRTEQGDSAMYLCASSPRAPSSYNSPLHFGNGTRLTVT.

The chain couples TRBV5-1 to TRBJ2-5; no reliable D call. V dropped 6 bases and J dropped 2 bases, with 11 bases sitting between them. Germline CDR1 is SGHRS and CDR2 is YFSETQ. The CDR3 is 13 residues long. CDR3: CASTFGNQETQYF. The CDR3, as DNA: TGCGCCAGCACGTTTGGCAATCAAGAGACCCAGTACTTC.

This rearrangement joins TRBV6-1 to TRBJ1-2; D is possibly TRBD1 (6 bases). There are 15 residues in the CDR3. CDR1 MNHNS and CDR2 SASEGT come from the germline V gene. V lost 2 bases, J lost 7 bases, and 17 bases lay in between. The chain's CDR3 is CASSEHPGAAGGYTF. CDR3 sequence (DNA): TGTGCCAGCAGTGAACACCCAGGGGCGGCGGGTGGCTACACCTTC.

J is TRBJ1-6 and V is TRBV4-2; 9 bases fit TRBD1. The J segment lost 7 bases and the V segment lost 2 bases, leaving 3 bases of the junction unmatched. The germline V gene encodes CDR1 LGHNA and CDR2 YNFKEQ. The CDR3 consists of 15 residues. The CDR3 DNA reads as TGTGCCAGCAGCCAAACCGGGACAGGGAATTCACCCCTCCACTTT. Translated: CASSQTGTGNSPLHF.

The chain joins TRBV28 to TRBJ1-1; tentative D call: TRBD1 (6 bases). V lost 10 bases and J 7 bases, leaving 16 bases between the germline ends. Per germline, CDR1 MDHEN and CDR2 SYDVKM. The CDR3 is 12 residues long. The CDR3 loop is CATDRNSNEAFF. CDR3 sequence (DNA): TGTGCCACCGACAGGAATTCAAATGAAGCTTTCTTT.

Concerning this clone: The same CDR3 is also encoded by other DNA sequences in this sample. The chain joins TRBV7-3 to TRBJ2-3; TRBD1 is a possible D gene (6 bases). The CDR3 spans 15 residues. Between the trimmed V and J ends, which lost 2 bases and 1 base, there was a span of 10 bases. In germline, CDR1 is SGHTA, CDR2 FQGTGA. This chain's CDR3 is CASSLSGAGTDTQYF. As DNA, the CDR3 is TGTGCCAGCAGCTTATCAGGGGCCGGCACAGATACGCAGTATTTT.

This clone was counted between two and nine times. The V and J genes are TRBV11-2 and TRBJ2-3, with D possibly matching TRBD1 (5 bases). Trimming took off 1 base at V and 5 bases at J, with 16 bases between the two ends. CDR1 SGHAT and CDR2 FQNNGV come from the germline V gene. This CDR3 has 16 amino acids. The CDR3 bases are TGTGCCAGCAGCTTAGGTCTTGTCAGGCAGGGAGATACGCAGTATTTT. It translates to CASSLGLVRQGDTQYF. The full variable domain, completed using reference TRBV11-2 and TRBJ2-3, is EAGVAQSPRYKIIEKRQSVAFWCNPISGHATLYWYQQILGQGPKLLIQFQNNGVVDDSQLPKDRFSAERLKGVDSTLKIQPAKLEDSAVYLCASSLGLVRQGDTQYFGPGTRLTVL.

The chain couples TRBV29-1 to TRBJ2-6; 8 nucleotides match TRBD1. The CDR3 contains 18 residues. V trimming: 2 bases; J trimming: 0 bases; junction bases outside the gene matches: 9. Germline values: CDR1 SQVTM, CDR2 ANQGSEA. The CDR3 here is CSVEQGARLSSGANVLTF. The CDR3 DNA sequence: TGCAGCGTTGAACAGGGGGCGCGACTGTCCTCTGGGGCCAACGTCCTGACTTTC.

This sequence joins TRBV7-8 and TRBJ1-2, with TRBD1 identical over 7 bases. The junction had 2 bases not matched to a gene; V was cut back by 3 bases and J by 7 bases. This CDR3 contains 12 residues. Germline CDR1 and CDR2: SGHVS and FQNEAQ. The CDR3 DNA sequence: TGTGCCAGCAGCTTTCCAGGGGGTGGCTACACCTTC. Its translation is CASSFPGGGYTF.

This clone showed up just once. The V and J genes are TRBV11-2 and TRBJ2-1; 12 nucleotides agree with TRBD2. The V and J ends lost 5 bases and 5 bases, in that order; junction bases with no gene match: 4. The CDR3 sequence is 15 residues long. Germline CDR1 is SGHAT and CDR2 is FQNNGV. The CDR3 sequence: CASSVLAGGHNEQFF. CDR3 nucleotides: TGTGCCAGCAGCGTACTAGCGGGAGGCCACAATGAGCAGTTCTTC. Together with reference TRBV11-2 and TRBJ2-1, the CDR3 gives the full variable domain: EAGVAQSPRYKIIEKRQSVAFWCNPISGHATLYWYQQILGQGPKLLIQFQNNGVVDDSQLPKDRFSAERLKGVDSTLKIQPAKLEDSAVYLCASSVLAGGHNEQFFGPGTRLTVL.

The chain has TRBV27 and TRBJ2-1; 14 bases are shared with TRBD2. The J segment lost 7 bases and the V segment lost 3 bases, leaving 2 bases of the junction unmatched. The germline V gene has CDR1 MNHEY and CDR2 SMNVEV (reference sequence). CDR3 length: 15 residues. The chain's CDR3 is CASSLGTSGRNEQFF. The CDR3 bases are TGTGCCAGCAGTTTGGGGACTAGCGGGAGAAATGAGCAGTTCTTC.

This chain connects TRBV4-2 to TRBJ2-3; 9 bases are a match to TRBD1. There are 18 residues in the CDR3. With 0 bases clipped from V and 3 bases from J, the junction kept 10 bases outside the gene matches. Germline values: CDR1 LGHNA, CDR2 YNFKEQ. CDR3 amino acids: CASSQERSGQGRTDTQYF. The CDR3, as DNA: TGTGCCAGCAGCCAAGAGCGTTCCGGACAGGGGAGGACAGATACGCAGTATTTT.

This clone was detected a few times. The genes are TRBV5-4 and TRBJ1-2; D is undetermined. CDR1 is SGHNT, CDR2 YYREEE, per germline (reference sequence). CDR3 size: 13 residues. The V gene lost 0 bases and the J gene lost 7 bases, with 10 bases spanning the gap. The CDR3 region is CASSLVRAGGYTF. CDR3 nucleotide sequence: TGTGCCAGCAGCTTGGTGAGGGCGGGTGGCTACACCTTC. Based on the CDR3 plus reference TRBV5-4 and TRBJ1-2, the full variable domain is ETGVTQSPTHLIKTRGQQVTLRCSSQSGHNTVSWYQQALGQGPQFIFQYYREEENGRGNFPPRFSGLQFPNYSSELNVNALELDDSALYLCASSLVRAGGYTFGSGTRLTVV.

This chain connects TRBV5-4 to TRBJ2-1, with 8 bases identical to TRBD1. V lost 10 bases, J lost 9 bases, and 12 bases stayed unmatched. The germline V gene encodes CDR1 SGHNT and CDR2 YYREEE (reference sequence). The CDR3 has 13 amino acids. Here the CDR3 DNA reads TGTGCCTGCAAGGACAGGGCTCCCAGTGAGCAGTTCTTC. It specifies CACKDRAPSEQFF.

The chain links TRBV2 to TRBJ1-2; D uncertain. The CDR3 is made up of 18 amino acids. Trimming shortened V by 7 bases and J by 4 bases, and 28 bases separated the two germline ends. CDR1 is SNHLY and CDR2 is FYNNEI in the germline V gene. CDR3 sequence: CASMPSSVFEESAYGYTF. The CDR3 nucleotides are TGTGCCAGCATGCCCTCGTCTGTCTTTGAGGAGTCTGCCTATGGCTACACCTTC.